Each of the 15 T cell receptor beta chains below was sequenced from the same sample in a study of blood T cell repertoires in COVID-19 (dated by TCRdb to the early 2020s). The library was made by the immunoSEQ multiplex PCR assay. This is the immuneACCESS table as TCRdb keeps it, with only in-frame sequences that have V and J called. A part of the clones is gone; compared with another copy, unresolved V genes explain less than half, and the rest is unexplained. The sample contains hundreds of thousands of clones, 70% to 90% of them found a single time. The leading ten clones occupy 9% to 9.5% of the sample. The sequencing input was peripheral blood. Every receptor here comes from a man aged 18 to 30 with active or convalescent COVID-19.

The chain combines TRBV5-1 with TRBJ2-5; no definite D call. This CDR3 spans 12 amino acids. Germline V lookup: CDR1 SGHRS, CDR2 YFSETQ. V shed 5 bases and J shed 9 bases, with 14 bases lying between them. For the CDR3, the DNA is TGCGCCAGCAGTTCCACCCCGGTGGCCCAGTACTTC. This sequence encodes CASSSTPVAQYF.

The chain joins TRBV12-5 to TRBJ2-3; D ambiguous. The CDR3 is 13 amino acids. Between the trimmed V and J ends, which lost 4 bases and 3 bases, there was a span of 8 bases. Germline CDR1 reads LGHNT; CDR2 reads FRNRAP. The CDR3 DNA reads as TGTGCTAGTGGTTGGGCAATTACAGATACGCAGTATTTT. Translated, it gives CASGWAITDTQYF. Full variable domain (outside the CDR3, taken from reference TRBV12-5 and TRBJ2-3): DARVTQTPRHKVTEMGQEVTMRCQPILGHNTVFWYRQTMMQGLELLAYFRNRAPLDDSGMPKDRFSAEMPDATLATLKIQPSEPRDSAVYFCASGWAITDTQYFGPGTRLTVL.

V and J are TRBV5-1 and TRBJ2-7; 10 bases line up with TRBD1. Unmatched junction bases numbered 7, after V lost 7 bases and J lost 6 bases. Germline CDR1 is SGHRS and CDR2 is YFSETQ. This CDR3 comprises 13 residues. The DNA for the CDR3 is TGCGCCAGCTTTGGGACAGGGGCTTTCGAGCAGTACTTC. Its translation is CASFGTGAFEQYF.

This chain connects TRBV6-1 to TRBJ1-2; D is possibly TRBD1 (5 bases). V gave up 3 bases and J gave up 8 bases, with 16 bases separating them. The CDR3 runs to 14 residues. Per germline, CDR1 MNHNS and CDR2 SASEGT. The CDR3 loop is CASSEAGRGMGYTF. In DNA, the CDR3 is TGTGCCAGCAGTGAGGCGGGACGGGGCATGGGCTACACCTTC.

The V call is TRBV2, the J call TRBJ2-3, with a tentative D call TRBD2 (7 bases). The CDR3 is 18 amino acids. CDR1 and CDR2 from the germline V gene are SNHLY and FYNNEI. Trimming left V 3 bases short and J 3 bases short, with 22 bases between. The CDR3 reads CASSERLREARGTDTQYF. Here the CDR3 DNA reads TGTGCCAGCAGTGAGCGGCTACGGGAGGCCAGGGGTACAGATACGCAGTATTTT.

The chain links TRBV6-2 or TRBV6-3 to TRBJ2-1, with D uncertain. Germline CDR1 and CDR2: MNHEY and SVGEGT. The CDR3 is 12 residues long. V was trimmed by 3 bases and J by 9 bases, leaving 9 bases between them. The CDR3, as DNA: TGTGCCAGCAGTTATCCCTCCCTTGAGCAGTTCTTC. It encodes CASSYPSLEQFF.

The chain carries TRBV23-1 and TRBJ1-4; no clear D gene. TRBV23-1 is classed as an ORF, of uncertain function. The CDR3 is 17 amino acids. The V gene lost 3 bases and the J gene lost 3 bases, with 17 bases spanning the gap. CDR3 nucleotide sequence: TGCGCCAGCAGTCATGACTCCTCGGGGATGGCTAATGAAAAACTGTTTTTT. Its translation is CASSHDSSGMANEKLFF.

This chain links TRBV7-7 with TRBJ2-7, with 10 bases identical to TRBD1. In germline, CDR1 is SSHAT, CDR2 FNYEAQ (reference sequence). V was pared by 5 bases and J by 3 bases, with 7 bases of the junction left unmatched. The CDR3 runs 15 residues. CDR3 bases: TGTGCCAGCAGCCCCGGGACAGGGGTATTCTACGAGCAGTACTTC. Its protein product is CASSPGTGVFYEQYF. Full variable domain (missing parts from reference TRBV7-7 and TRBJ2-7): GAGVSQSPRYKVTKRGQDVTLRCDPISSHATLYWYQQALGQGPEFLTYFNYEAQPDKSGLPSDRFSAERPEGSISTLTIQRTEQRDSAMYRCASSPGTGVFYEQYFGPGTRLTVT.

J is TRBJ2-3 and V is TRBV20-1; TRBD2 aligns across 14 bases. The CDR3 is made up of 15 amino acids. The germline gives CDR1 DFQATT, CDR2 SNEGSKA (reference sequence). V dropped 3 bases and J dropped 5; count of bases not matched to a gene: 4. CDR3 sequence: CSASRLAGGGDTQYF. The CDR3 DNA sequence: TGCAGTGCTAGTCGACTAGCGGGGGGGGGAGATACGCAGTATTTT.

This chain connects TRBV2 to TRBJ1-2; 12 bases are a match to TRBD1. V lost 4 bases and J lost 7; bases outside the gene matches: 4. In germline, CDR1 is SNHLY, CDR2 FYNNEI. The CDR3 has 14 residues. This CDR3 is CASSGDRGRGGYTF. The DNA for the CDR3 is TGTGCCAGCAGTGGGGACAGGGGGCGAGGTGGCTACACCTTC. Looking up the rest from reference TRBV2 and TRBJ1-2 gives the full variable domain: EPEVTQTPSHQVTQMGQEVILRCVPISNHLYFYWYRQILGQKVEFLVSFYNNEISEKSEIFDDQFSVERPDGSNFTLKIRSTKLEDSAMYFCASSGDRGRGGYTFGSGTRLTVV.

The chain uses TRBV2 and TRBJ2-7; possible D gene TRBD2, 6 bases. This CDR3 is built from 14 residues. V was shortened by 10 bases and J by 3 bases, with 19 bases between the two germline ends. CDR1 and CDR2 from the germline V gene are SNHLY and FYNNEI. The CDR3 coding sequence is TGTGCCACCGCAATTGGCATTAGCGGCTACGAGCAGTACTTC. Protein sequence: CATAIGISGYEQYF.

The genes are TRBV6-2 or TRBV6-3 and TRBJ1-4; weak D call: TRBD1 (5 bases). This CDR3 contains 14 residues. The germline V gene has CDR1 MNHEY and CDR2 SVGEGT. Trimming left V 4 bases short and J 8 bases short, with 14 bases between. CDR3 DNA sequence: TGTGCCAGCAGTTCGTCAGGGTTTTTCGAAAAACTGTTTTTT. Residues: CASSSSGFFEKLFF.

The chain has TRBV10-1 and TRBJ2-7; the D gene is possibly TRBD1 (6 bases). Germline V lookup: CDR1 WNHNN, CDR2 SYGVQD (reference sequence). The CDR3 has 13 amino acids. V lost 0 bases to trimming and J lost 5 bases, with 8 bases between them. CDR3 nucleotides: TGCGCCAGCAGTGAGTCACAGGGCCACGAGCAGTACTTC. It translates to CASSESQGHEQYF.

This chain links TRBV11-2 with TRBJ2-3, with TRBD2 matching 7 bases. CDR1 SGHAT and CDR2 FQNNGV come from the germline V gene. The CDR3 sequence is 14 residues long. The V segment lost 5 bases and the J segment 4 bases; nucleotides outside the gene matches: 6. As DNA, the CDR3 is TGTGCCAGCAGCGCCGTGGGGGGGTCAGATACGCAGTATTTT. Protein sequence: CASSAVGGSDTQYF.

This CDR3 reads CASSASLTGDISQGDYGYTF. CDR3 nucleotide sequence: TGCGCCAGCAGCGCGAGCCTAACGGGAGACATCTCACAGGGGGACTATGGCTACACCTTC. The chain employs TRBV5-1 and TRBJ1-2, with 8 bases matching TRBD1. Unmatched junction bases numbered 23, after V lost 4 bases and J lost 3 bases. CDR1 SGHRS and CDR2 YFSETQ come from the germline V gene. The CDR3 has 20 amino acids.